The 8 T cell receptor beta chains reported below all come from one sample, sequenced in a study of shared T cell receptors in the human thymus. Data came from immunoSEQ multiplex PCR; TCRdb stores just in-frame clones and leaves some out. The table records approximately 580,000 clones, about 84% of them present only once. These same records also appear under a second study, on human thymus T cells.

The sequencing sample was made of thymocytes. These receptors originate from a boy under two years old with a congenital heart defect.

The rearrangement links TRBV29-1 to TRBJ1-2; no firm D call. V was clipped by 7 bases and J by 5 bases, with 14 bases between them. This CDR3 region has 12 residues. CDR1 SQVTM and CDR2 ANQGSEA come from the germline V gene. This chain's CDR3 is CSGRVGRYGYTF. DNA for the CDR3: TGCAGCGGGCGGGTGGGGAGGTATGGCTACACCTTC.

This chain links TRBV6-4 with TRBJ2-7, with D unclear. CDR1 and CDR2 from the germline V gene are MRHNA and SNTAGT. The CDR3 runs to 9 residues. Trimming stripped 10 bases from V and 3 bases from J, with 4 bases between. CDR3 nucleotide sequence: TGTGCCACCCTCTACGAGCAGTACTTC. This gives the protein CATLYEQYF.

This chain links TRBV6-5 with TRBJ1-2; a possible D gene is TRBD1 (6 bases). The CDR3 covers 15 residues. Germline lookup yields CDR1 MNHEY and CDR2 SVGAGI. Trimming removed 7 bases from V and 8 bases from J, with 23 bases in between. The CDR3 loop is CASTTTGGPPSGYTF. DNA for the CDR3: TGTGCCAGCACCACGACGGGGGGGCCCCCATCGGGCTACACCTTC.

V gene TRBV6-5 combines with J gene TRBJ1-2; 7 nucleotides line up with TRBD1. The V segment lost 4 bases and the J segment 7 bases; nucleotides outside the gene matches: 3. The CDR3 totals 12 residues. CDR1 MNHEY and CDR2 SVGAGI come from the germline V gene. CDR3 protein: CASSWAGGGYTF. CDR3 DNA sequence: TGTGCCAGCAGTTGGGCAGGGGGTGGCTACACCTTC.

The chain is built from TRBV5-1 and TRBJ1-2; the D is unclear. In germline, CDR1 is SGHRS, CDR2 YFSETQ. CDR3 length equals 13 residues. Trimming shortened V by 6 bases and J by 3 bases, and 12 bases separated the two germline ends. In DNA form, the CDR3 reads TGCGCCAGCACACGAGCGCCATACTATGGCTACACCTTC. It translates to CASTRAPYYGYTF.

The rearrangement joins TRBV5-4 to TRBJ2-7, with D unclear. The CDR3 runs to 17 residues. Trimming pared 4 bases from V and 0 bases from J, leaving 20 bases between. CDR1 is SGHNT, CDR2 YYREEE, per germline (reference sequence). DNA for the CDR3: TGTGCCAGCAGCCCCAGCCGGGTTGCCGGAAGCTCCTACGAGCAGTACTTC. This sequence encodes CASSPSRVAGSSYEQYF. Full variable domain (outside the CDR3, taken from reference TRBV5-4 and TRBJ2-7): ETGVTQSPTHLIKTRGQQVTLRCSSQSGHNTVSWYQQALGQGPQFIFQYYREEENGRGNFPPRFSGLQFPNYSSELNVNALELDDSALYLCASSPSRVAGSSYEQYFGPGTRLTVT.

This clone was seen once. V usage is TRBV7-9 and J usage is TRBJ2-5, with a tentative D call TRBD2 (7 bases). CDR1 is SEHNR and CDR2 is FQNEAQ in the germline V gene (reference sequence). The CDR3 extends over 14 amino acids. Trimming shortened V by 6 bases and J by 5 bases, and 16 bases separated the two germline ends. This CDR3 is CASRGEGRGETQYF. In DNA, the CDR3 is TGTGCCAGCAGGGGGGAGGGCAGGGGCGAGACCCAGTACTTC.

This clone was observed once. The chain is built from TRBV11-2 and TRBJ2-2; D uncertain. Germline CDR1 is SGHAT and CDR2 is FQNNGV. Trimming took 5 bases from V and 8 from J, leaving 6 bases between them. The CDR3 is made up of 11 amino acids. The CDR3 reads CASSPRGELFF. CDR3 bases: TGTGCCAGCAGCCCCAGGGGGGAGCTGTTTTTT.